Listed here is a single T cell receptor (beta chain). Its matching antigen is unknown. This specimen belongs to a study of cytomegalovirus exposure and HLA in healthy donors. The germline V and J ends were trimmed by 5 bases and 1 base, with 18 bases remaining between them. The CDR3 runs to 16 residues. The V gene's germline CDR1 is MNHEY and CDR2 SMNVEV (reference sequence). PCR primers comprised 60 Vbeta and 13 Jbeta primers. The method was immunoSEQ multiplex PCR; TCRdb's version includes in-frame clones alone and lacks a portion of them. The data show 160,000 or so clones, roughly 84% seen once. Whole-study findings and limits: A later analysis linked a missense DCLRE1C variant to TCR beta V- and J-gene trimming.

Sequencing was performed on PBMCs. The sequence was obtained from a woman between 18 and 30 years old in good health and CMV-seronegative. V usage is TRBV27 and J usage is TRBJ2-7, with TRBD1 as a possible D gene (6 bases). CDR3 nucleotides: TGTGCCAGCAGTCCGTACGGACAGCTATATTCCTACGAGCAGTACTTC. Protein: CASSPYGQLYSYEQYF.